This T cell receptor beta chain comes out of a study of T cell clonotyping in hematopoietic cell transplantation. Study in general: Cytoreduction preceded collection of pretransplant recipient samples. The study, taken as a whole, reports: Recipient TCR diversity dropped after transplant; expanded clonotypes rose from day 30 to 180. Without cell sorting, CD4 versus CD8 contributions remain unresolved.

The sample's time point: recipient sample about 28 days before transplant, after cytoreduction. Blood collection times were about day -28 and days 30, 100, 180 posttransplant. The CDR3 loop spans 13 amino acids. Deletions cut 4 bases from V and 2 bases from J, with 8 bases between. Germline V gives CDR1 SNHLY, CDR2 FYNNEI. Worth noting for this clone: Its antigen remains unidentified.

Method: immunoSEQ multiplex PCR; TCRdb's copy keeps in-frame clones and lacks some. The sample includes 8,900 or so clones, 87% of them seen just once. The TCR originated in a woman in her fifties or sixties with acute myeloid leukemia. Some clones in this sample may be carry-over from other donors' samples. Here the sequenced sample was peripheral blood mononuclear cells, taken before stem cell transplant. The chain uses TRBV2 and TRBJ1-2; D perhaps matches TRBD1 (5 bases). The CDR3: CASSVQANYGYTF. The CDR3 DNA sequence: TGTGCCAGCAGTGTACAGGCCAACTATGGCTACACCTTC.